Following are 11 T cell receptor beta chains from one sample sequenced in a study of vaccination effects on CD4 cells after COVID-19. CD4+ T cells were isolated after roughly nine days of culture. The table came from immunoSEQ multiplex PCR; TCRdb's copy has only in-frame clones and leaves some out. The sample carries some 40,000 clones, under 85% recorded once. Their antigen targets remain unknown. The source was CD4+ T cells from PBMCs cultured without peptide, collected before COVID-19 vaccination. All receptors derive from a human donor who received a COVID-19 vaccine.

The chain uses TRBV28 and TRBJ1-1, with D possibly matching TRBD1 (6 bases). The CDR3 contains 14 residues. Trimming removed 2 bases at V and 7 bases at J, with 14 bases between. The germline CDR1 and CDR2 sequences are MDHEN and SYDVKM. CDR3 residues: CASSLGGGWSEAFF. DNA for the CDR3: TGTGCCAGCAGTTTAGGAGGGGGGTGGAGTGAAGCTTTCTTT.

This chain connects TRBV28 to TRBJ2-7; 7 bases align to TRBD2. V was pared by 5 bases and J by 0 bases, with 1 base of the junction left unmatched. Per germline, CDR1 MDHEN and CDR2 SYDVKM. This CDR3 region has 13 residues. CDR3 DNA sequence: TGTGCCAGCAGTGGGGGGGGCTCCTACGAGCAGTACTTC. Translated, it gives CASSGGGSYEQYF.

This clone was found a few times. The gene calls are TRBV5-1 and TRBJ1-4, with TRBD1 matching over 7 bases. Unmatched junction bases numbered 3, after V lost 3 bases and J lost 4 bases. The CDR3 runs 14 residues. In germline, CDR1 is SGHRS, CDR2 YFSETQ. The CDR3 DNA is TGCGCCAGCAGCTCGGGACAGCTTAATGAAAAACTGTTTTTT. Translated: CASSSGQLNEKLFF.

The chain links TRBV7-9 to TRBJ1-2; unclear D gene. Trimming left V 5 bases short and J 4 bases short, with 20 bases between. CDR1 and CDR2 (germline): SEHNR, FQNEAQ (reference sequence). The length of the CDR3 is 16 residues. This CDR3 is CASSHEGWTAFYGYTF. For the CDR3, the DNA is TGTGCCAGCAGCCACGAAGGCTGGACGGCCTTCTATGGCTACACCTTC.

The CDR3 loop is CASSLSRGWGTQYF. CDR3 DNA: TGTGCCAGCAGCTTATCGAGGGGCTGGGGGACCCAGTACTTC. The chain carries TRBV11-2 and TRBJ2-5; D tentatively reads TRBD1 or TRBD2 (5 bases each). Germline V gene sequence: CDR1 SGHAT, CDR2 FQNNGV. This CDR3 has 14 amino acids. The V and J ends lost 2 bases and 7 bases respectively, with 14 bases between them. Together with reference TRBV11-2 and TRBJ2-5, the CDR3 gives the full variable domain: EAGVAQSPRYKIIEKRQSVAFWCNPISGHATLYWYQQILGQGPKLLIQFQNNGVVDDSQLPKDRFSAERLKGVDSTLKIQPAKLEDSAVYLCASSLSRGWGTQYFGPGTRLLVL.

The chain links TRBV7-9 to TRBJ2-2, with a weak D call TRBD1 (5 bases). Germline V lookup: CDR1 SEHNR, CDR2 FQNEAQ (reference sequence). V lost 1 base to trimming and J lost 6 bases, with 9 bases between them. This CDR3 spans 14 amino acids. The CDR3 DNA reads as TGTGCCAGCAGCTTAGTAGAAGGGGCCGGGGAGCTGTTTTTT. Encoded protein: CASSLVEGAGELFF.

V is TRBV12-3 or TRBV12-4 and J is TRBJ1-2; no definite D call. The CDR3 spans 12 residues. V was cut by 6 bases and J by 8 bases, with 13 bases left in between. The CDR3 nucleotides are TGTGCCAGCAGCAACAGTGGTCGAGGCTACACCTTC. Its translation: CASSNSGRGYTF.

The rearrangement uses TRBV5-4 and TRBJ2-7, with 11 bases fitting TRBD2. From germline, CDR1 is SGHNT and CDR2 YYREEE (reference sequence). Unmatched junction bases numbered 7, after V lost 4 bases and J lost 4 bases. The CDR3 has 15 amino acids. The CDR3 loop is CASSPGTSGDYEQYF. As DNA, the CDR3 is TGTGCCAGCAGCCCAGGGACTAGCGGAGATTACGAGCAGTACTTC.

This clone has more than one count but fewer than ten. The chain joins TRBV5-4 to TRBJ1-4; D is unresolved. V lost 3 bases, J lost 6 bases, and 18 bases lay in between. Germline CDR1 SGHNT, CDR2 YYREEE (reference sequence). The CDR3 sequence is 16 residues long. The CDR3 DNA reads TGTGCCAGCAGCTCCCACGGGTCTCACTCAGATGAAAAACTGTTTTTT. This gives the protein CASSSHGSHSDEKLFF.

The genes are TRBV2 and TRBJ1-2; D is uncertain. Germline loops: CDR1 SNHLY, CDR2 FYNNEI. V gave up 1 base and J gave up 4 bases, with 1 base separating them. The CDR3 runs to 11 residues. CDR3 sequence (DNA): TGTGCCAGCAGTGAAGGCTATGGCTACACCTTC. Encoded protein: CASSEGYGYTF.

This rearrangement joins TRBV12-5 to TRBJ2-7; TRBD1 is a possible D gene (9 bases). This CDR3 contains 18 residues. With 0 bases removed from V and 1 base from J, the gap between germline ends came to 19 bases. The germline CDR1 and CDR2 sequences are LGHNT and FRNRAP. CDR3 nucleotides: TGTGCTAGTGGTTTGGTACTAGCGGCGACAGGGGGTTCCTACGAGCAGTACTTC. The encoded protein is CASGLVLAATGGSYEQYF.